These 13 T cell receptor beta chains came from one sample sequenced in a study of blood T cell repertoires in COVID-19 (dated by TCRdb to about 2020). Libraries were built with the immunoSEQ multiplex PCR assay. Held by TCRdb, this immuneACCESS table contains in-frame sequences only and omits some clones. Under half of the omission traces to an unresolved V gene where checked; the cause of the rest is unknown. Recorded for this sample are 200,000 to 250,000 clones; around 88% of them occurred a single time. The ten largest clonotypes hold under 1.5% of the sample. Material for sequencing was peripheral blood. These receptors all stem from an elderly man with acute or convalescent COVID-19.

The V and J genes are TRBV7-2 and TRBJ1-3, with no clear D. In germline, CDR1 is SGHTA, CDR2 FQGNSA. The CDR3 length is 15 residues. V lost 2 bases to trimming and J lost 0 bases, with 8 bases between them. The chain's CDR3 is CASSLMPGSGNTIYF. CDR3 nucleotides: TGTGCCAGCAGCTTAATGCCAGGCTCTGGAAACACCATATATTTT.

Details on this clone: The same CDR3 also results from other DNA sequences found in this sample. The CDR3 region has the DNA TGTGCCAGCAGCGTAGGGAGCTACAATGAGCAGTTCTTC. As protein: CASSVGSYNEQFF. The genes are TRBV9 and TRBJ2-1; D is uncertain. CDR1 and CDR2 from the germline V gene are SGDLS and YYNGEE. The CDR3 length is 13 residues. V was shortened by 0 bases and J by 3 bases, with 4 bases between the two germline ends.

This chain joins TRBV7-3 and TRBJ1-2; 7 bases are shared with TRBD1. This CDR3 spans 15 amino acids. Germline CDR1 and CDR2: SGHTA and FQGTGA. V was clipped by 2 bases and J by 4 bases; unmatched bases: 7. The DNA for the CDR3 is TGTGCCAGCAGCTTAGACCCTTCAGGGGGCTATGGCTACACCTTC. This gives the protein CASSLDPSGGYGYTF.

The rearrangement links TRBV4-2 to TRBJ1-6; D unresolved. This CDR3 contains 17 residues. Germline CDR1 is LGHNA and CDR2 is YNFKEQ. V gave up 0 bases and J gave up 0 bases, with 9 bases separating them. The CDR3 sequence is CASSQDVGSSYNSPLHF. CDR3 DNA: TGTGCCAGCAGCCAAGATGTCGGGAGCTCCTATAATTCACCCCTCCACTTT.

Only one count was recorded for this clone. The V gene is TRBV4-3, the J gene TRBJ1-1; possibly TRBD1 for D (6 bases). The CDR3 runs 17 residues. Germline-derived CDR1 and CDR2 are LGHNA and YSLEER. The ends were cut back, 4 bases at V and 0 bases at J, with 18 bases in the middle. The CDR3 region has the DNA TGCGCCAGCAGCCTAGGTGGAGGGGGGGTTATGAACACTGAAGCTTTCTTT. Protein: CASSLGGGGVMNTEAFF.

This chain uses TRBV18 with TRBJ2-1, with 11 bases fitting TRBD2. V trimming: 6 bases; J trimming: 7 bases; junction bases outside the gene matches: 8. This CDR3 comprises 15 residues. Germline-derived CDR1 and CDR2 are KGHSH and LQKENI. The CDR3 DNA reads as TGTGCCAGCTCGCACCAGTCTAGCGGGGGGAATGAGCAGTTCTTC. Its translation is CASSHQSSGGNEQFF.

The gene calls are TRBV7-2 and TRBJ1-1, with a tentative D call TRBD1 (5 bases). CDR3 length: 14 residues. The germline V and J ends were trimmed by 3 bases and 1 base, with 9 bases remaining between them. Germline loops: CDR1 SGHTA, CDR2 FQGNSA. The DNA of the CDR3 is TGTGCCAGCAGCTTTTTAGGGGAGAACACTGAAGCTTTCTTT. It translates to CASSFLGENTEAFF.

J is TRBJ2-7 and V is TRBV6-5, with 8 bases identical to TRBD1. Trimming at V came to 6 bases and at J to 5 bases, leaving 6 bases not matched to a gene. CDR1 MNHEY and CDR2 SVGAGI come from the germline V gene. The CDR3 has 13 residues. The CDR3 protein is CASRGDRFNEQYF. In DNA, the CDR3 is TGTGCCAGCAGGGGGGACAGGTTTAACGAGCAGTACTTC.

This chain joins TRBV5-1 and TRBJ2-3; perhaps TRBD2 as D (6 bases). V was trimmed by 4 bases and J by 0 bases, leaving 12 bases between them. This CDR3 has 15 amino acids. The germline CDR1 and CDR2 sequences are SGHRS and YFSETQ. In DNA, the CDR3 is TGCGCCAGCAGCATTACGGGGACTAGCACAGATACGCAGTATTTT. It codes for CASSITGTSTDTQYF.

The chain combines TRBV7-2 with TRBJ1-1, with TRBD1 matching 8 bases. The CDR3 totals 14 residues. V was clipped by 2 bases and J by 4 bases; unmatched bases: 3. The germline gives CDR1 SGHTA, CDR2 FQGNSA. The CDR3 nucleotides are TGTGCCAGCAGCTTATCCGGACAGGGCACTGAAGCTTTCTTT. The encoded protein is CASSLSGQGTEAFF.

The chain is built from TRBV7-8 and TRBJ2-3, with D perhaps TRBD2 (5 bases). This CDR3 region has 18 residues. Germline V lookup: CDR1 SGHVS, CDR2 FQNEAQ. The V end was cut by 2 bases, the J end by 2 bases, with 20 bases between. The CDR3 loop is CASSLSPGTSGVTDTQYF. CDR3 DNA sequence: TGTGCCAGCAGCTTATCCCCCGGTACTAGTGGGGTCACAGATACGCAGTATTTT.

This chain uses TRBV28 with TRBJ2-7, with 7 bases matching TRBD1. Germline V gene sequence: CDR1 MDHEN, CDR2 SYDVKM. This CDR3 region has 12 residues. Losses at the gene ends were 6 bases for V and 4 bases for J; bases not matched to a gene: 3. The CDR3 loop is CASRLQGYEQYF. In nucleotides, the CDR3 is TGTGCCAGCAGACTACAGGGGTACGAGCAGTACTTC.

The rearrangement uses TRBV10-3 and TRBJ1-5; no clear D gene. Trimming left V 3 bases short and J 5 bases short, with 8 bases between. The CDR3 contains 13 residues. Germline V gene data show CDR1 as ENHRY and CDR2 as SYGVKD. The CDR3 spells CAISDGEDQPQHF. The CDR3 DNA is TGTGCCATCAGTGACGGGGAGGATCAGCCCCAGCATTTT.